These 19 T cell receptor beta chains share one sample of origin, sequenced in a study of shared clonotypes between healthy human individuals. The protocol was immunoSEQ multiplex PCR, while the TCRdb copy is restricted to in-frame clones and leaves out a portion. The data show fewer than 650,000 clones, around 81% seen once. The sequenced sample was PBMCs. The receptors come from a woman in her thirties or forties in good health. Some clones in this sample may be carry-over from other donors' samples.

The V gene is TRBV2, the J gene TRBJ2-1; TRBD2 is a possible D gene (6 bases). V lost 2 bases and J lost 4, with 12 bases in between. CDR3 length: 15 residues. The germline CDR1 and CDR2 sequences are SNHLY and FYNNEI. Here the CDR3 DNA reads TGTGCCAGCAGTGAATTTAGCGGCCATTACAATGAGCAGTTCTTC. This encodes CASSEFSGHYNEQFF.

The chain has TRBV28 and TRBJ1-5, with 7 bases aligning to TRBD1. The CDR3 is 15 amino acids. Trimming cost V 5 bases and J 3 bases; bases outside gene matches: 7. Germline assignment: CDR1 MDHEN and CDR2 SYDVKM. The chain's CDR3 is CASSPQGQLNQPQHF. CDR3 nucleotide sequence: TGTGCCAGCAGTCCCCAGGGACAGCTCAATCAGCCCCAGCATTTT.

The gene calls are TRBV28 and TRBJ2-7; D possibly uses TRBD1 or TRBD2 (5 bases each). The ends were cut back, 3 bases at V and 5 bases at J, with 17 bases in the middle. CDR1 MDHEN and CDR2 SYDVKM come from the germline V gene. The CDR3 has 15 amino acids. The CDR3 sequence: CASSFSGRRSHEQYF. CDR3 nucleotides: TGTGCCAGCAGTTTCTCGGGACGCCGGTCCCACGAGCAGTACTTC.

V usage is TRBV7-2 and J usage is TRBJ1-4; D is unresolved. Per the germline V gene, CDR1 is SGHTA and CDR2 is FQGNSA. The CDR3 loop spans 13 amino acids. With 1 base removed from V and 7 bases from J, the gap between germline ends came to 7 bases. The chain's CDR3 is CASSLGAGEKLFF. The CDR3 coding sequence is TGTGCCAGCAGCTTAGGGGCGGGTGAAAAACTGTTTTTT.

This clone was recorded a few times. V usage is TRBV30 and J usage is TRBJ1-2, with a weak D call TRBD1 (6 bases). Trimming removed 6 bases at V and 2 bases at J, with 7 bases between. The CDR3 runs 11 residues. Germline CDR1 reads GTSNPN; CDR2 reads SVGIG (reference sequence). For the CDR3, the DNA is TGTGCCTGCAGGGGAAACTATGGCTACACCTTC. Residues: CACRGNYGYTF.

The CDR3 coding sequence is TGCAGTGCGGACACAGATACGCAGTATTTT. Its translation is CSADTDTQYF. The chain combines TRBV20-1 with TRBJ2-3, with D unresolved. Germline values: CDR1 DFQATT, CDR2 SNEGSKA (reference sequence). V lost 6 bases, J lost 2 bases, and 3 bases lay in between. This CDR3 comprises 10 residues.

As for this clone: The sample carries other DNA sequences with the same CDR3. V gene TRBV7-2 combines with J gene TRBJ2-1; 8 nucleotides match TRBD2. J gave up 0 bases and V 5 bases, and 9 bases lay outside the gene matches. The CDR3 extends over 17 amino acids. The germline CDR1 and CDR2 sequences are SGHTA and FQGNSA. The CDR3 protein is CASSPGLALSSYNEQFF. CDR3 coding DNA: TGTGCCAGCAGCCCAGGACTAGCTTTAAGCTCCTACAATGAGCAGTTCTTC. The whole variable domain, remainder taken from reference TRBV7-2 and TRBJ2-1, is GAGVSQSPSNKVTEKGKDVELRCDPISGHTALYWYRQSLGQGLEFLIYFQGNSAPDKSGLPSDRFSAERTGGSVSTLTIQRTQQEDSAVYLCASSPGLALSSYNEQFFGPGTRLTVL.

The chain recombines TRBV7-8 with TRBJ2-1, with D unclear. This CDR3 is 15 amino acids long. Trimming took 0 bases from V and 0 from J, leaving 6 bases between them. CDR1 and CDR2 from the germline V gene are SGHVS and FQNEAQ. The DNA for the CDR3 is TGTGCCAGCAGCTTAGCGGCGAGCTCCTACAATGAGCAGTTCTTC. Translation: CASSLAASSYNEQFF.

V is TRBV2 and J is TRBJ2-3; 11 bases match TRBD2. The V segment lost 10 bases and the J segment 2 bases; nucleotides outside the gene matches: 11. The CDR3 extends over 16 amino acids. Germline values: CDR1 SNHLY, CDR2 FYNNEI. CDR3 bases: TGTGCCACCCACAGGGGACTAGCGGAGCTCACAGATACGCAGTATTTT. Residues: CATHRGLAELTDTQYF.

This chain links TRBV6-6 with TRBJ1-2; 9 nucleotides align to TRBD1. Germline-derived CDR1 and CDR2 are MNHNY and SVGAGI (reference sequence). With V trimmed by 0 bases and J by 4 bases, 0 bases remained unmatched. The CDR3 is 14 amino acids. The CDR3 nucleotides read TGTGCCAGCAGTTACTCGGGACAGGGCTATGGCTACACCTTC. Protein sequence: CASSYSGQGYGYTF.

The chain joins TRBV27 to TRBJ1-1; D remains ambiguous. The ends were cut back, 6 bases at V and 1 base at J, with 9 bases in the middle. CDR1 is MNHEY, CDR2 SMNVEV, per germline (reference sequence). The CDR3 runs 13 residues. The chain's CDR3 is CASSNQRNTEAFF. The CDR3 coding sequence is TGTGCCAGCAGCAATCAGAGGAACACTGAAGCTTTCTTT.

The V gene is TRBV11-3, the J gene TRBJ2-1; 9 nucleotides align to TRBD2. Looked up from germline, CDR1 is SGHNT and CDR2 is YENEEA. The CDR3 has 15 residues. V lost 1 base, J lost 7 bases, and 5 bases stayed unmatched. CDR3 DNA sequence: TGTGCCAGCAGCTTAGCTCTAGCGGGACGGAATGAGCAGTTCTTC. This encodes CASSLALAGRNEQFF.

The chain has TRBV7-9 and TRBJ2-4, with D possibly TRBD1 on 7 matching bases. CDR1 and CDR2 (germline): SEHNR, FQNEAQ (reference sequence). Trimming pared 4 bases from V and 7 bases from J, leaving 14 bases between. The CDR3 length is 14 residues. The CDR3 here is CASSSNQGGNIQYF. CDR3 DNA sequence: TGTGCCAGCAGCTCTAACCAGGGGGGCAACATTCAGTACTTC.

The gene calls are TRBV29-1 and TRBJ1-3; possible D gene TRBD1, 6 bases. Trimming shortened V by 7 bases and J by 2 bases, and 12 bases separated the two germline ends. This CDR3 region has 13 residues. Germline CDR1 is SQVTM and CDR2 is ANQGSEA. The CDR3 protein is CSARGLAGNTIYF. CDR3 nucleotide sequence: TGCAGCGCCAGGGGCCTGGCTGGAAACACCATATATTTT. Using reference TRBV29-1 and TRBJ1-3 for the parts outside the CDR3, the full variable domain is SAVISQKPSRDICQRGTSLTIQCQVDSQVTMMFWYRQQPGQSLTLIATANQGSEATYESGFVIDKFPISRPNLTFSTLTVSNMSPEDSSIYLCSARGLAGNTIYFGEGSWLTVV.

The chain couples TRBV20-1 to TRBJ1-3; no definite D call. CDR3 size: 11 residues. Germline assignment: CDR1 DFQATT and CDR2 SNEGSKA (reference sequence). The V end lost 5 bases, the J end lost 3 bases, and 5 bases lay between the germline ends. CDR3 sequence (DNA): TGCAGTGCTCCCGTTGGAAACACCATATATTTT. It specifies CSAPVGNTIYF.

J is TRBJ2-4 and V is TRBV7-2; 12 positions agree with TRBD2. Looked up from germline, CDR1 is SGHTA and CDR2 is FQGNSA. The V and J ends lost 5 bases and 6 bases, in that order; junction bases with no gene match: 5. The CDR3 contains 15 residues. The chain's CDR3 is CASSPTSGRGNIQYF. The CDR3 nucleotides are TGTGCCAGCAGCCCGACTAGCGGGAGAGGAAACATTCAGTACTTC. The variable domain in full, completed from reference TRBV7-2 and TRBJ2-4, reads GAGVSQSPSNKVTEKGKDVELRCDPISGHTALYWYRQSLGQGLEFLIYFQGNSAPDKSGLPSDRFSAERTGGSVSTLTIQRTQQEDSAVYLCASSPTSGRGNIQYFGAGTRLSVL.

The chain carries TRBV4-2 and TRBJ1-1; D not resolved. This CDR3 has 15 amino acids. Trimming stripped 1 base from V and 0 bases from J, with 9 bases between. CDR1 is LGHNA, CDR2 YNFKEQ, per germline. In DNA form, the CDR3 reads TGTGCCAGCAGCCAAGGTCAGCCAATGAACACTGAAGCTTTCTTT. Translation: CASSQGQPMNTEAFF.

The rearrangement uses TRBV30 and TRBJ2-5; D is undetermined. The CDR3 totals 14 residues. V was shortened by 0 bases and J by 0 bases, with 8 bases between the two germline ends. CDR1 is GTSNPN, CDR2 SVGIG, per germline (reference sequence). CDR3 nucleotides: TGTGCCTGGAGTGTTACCAGGTACCAAGAGACCCAGTACTTC. Translated, it gives CAWSVTRYQETQYF.

This chain joins TRBV7-3 and TRBJ2-4; 7 bases map to TRBD2. This CDR3 spans 16 amino acids. Trimming cost V 5 bases and J 7 bases; bases outside gene matches: 14. Germline V CDR1 and CDR2: SGHTA, FQGTGA. The CDR3 DNA reads as TGTGCCAGCAGCCCCGGTAGGGCGGGAGCTTCCAACATTCAGTACTTC. Residues: CASSPGRAGASNIQYF.